This entry describes one T cell receptor (beta chain). Its antigen remains unidentified. This sample was taken from a study of vaccination and CD4 T cells after COVID-19. The Oncomine TCR Beta short-read assay was applied to DNA of cultured CD4+ T cells. DNA came from CD4+ T cells after culture. TCRdb re-called the PCR reads through MiXCR, storing one row per CDR3 protein. The data hold approximately 17,000 distinct CDR3 sequences, with around 50% observed a single time. The CDR3 has 14 residues. V gave up 5 bases and J gave up 5 bases, with 17 bases separating them. CDR1 and CDR2 (germline): DFQATT, SNEGSKA (reference sequence). Time point described: late sampling 161 to 241 days after vaccination in a few convalescent patients. Treatment denoted: approximately 9-day PBMC culture with coronavirus spike peptide pools or control peptides (ViraFEST assay).

The rearrangement uses TRBV20-1 and TRBJ2-3; TRBD2 is a possible D gene (9 bases). Specimen: CD4+ T cells from blood, cultured in vitro, collected about 7 months after SARS-CoV-2 vaccination. This sequence originates from a human donor who had recovered from COVID-19. CDR3 protein: CSAASSGTGDTQYF. CDR3 nucleotides: TGCAGTGCTGCGTCTAGCGGGACAGGAGATACGCAGTATTTT.